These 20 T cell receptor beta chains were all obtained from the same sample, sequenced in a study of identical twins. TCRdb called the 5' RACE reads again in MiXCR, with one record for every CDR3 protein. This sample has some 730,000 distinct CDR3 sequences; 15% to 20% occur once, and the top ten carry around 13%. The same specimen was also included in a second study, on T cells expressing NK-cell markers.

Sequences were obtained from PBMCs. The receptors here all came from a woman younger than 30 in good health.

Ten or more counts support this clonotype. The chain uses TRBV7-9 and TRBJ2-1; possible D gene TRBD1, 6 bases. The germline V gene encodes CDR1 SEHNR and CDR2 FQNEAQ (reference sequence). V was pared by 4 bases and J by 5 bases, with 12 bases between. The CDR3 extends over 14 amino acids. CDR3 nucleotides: TGTGCCAGCAGCTACGGGACACCTAACAATGAGCAGTTCTTC. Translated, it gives CASSYGTPNNEQFF.

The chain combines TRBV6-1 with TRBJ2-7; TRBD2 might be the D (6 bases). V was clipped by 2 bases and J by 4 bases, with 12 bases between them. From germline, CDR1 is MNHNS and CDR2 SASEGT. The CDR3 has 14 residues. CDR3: CASSERRELYEQYF. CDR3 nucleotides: TGTGCCAGCAGTGAACGGAGGGAGCTGTACGAGCAGTACTTC.

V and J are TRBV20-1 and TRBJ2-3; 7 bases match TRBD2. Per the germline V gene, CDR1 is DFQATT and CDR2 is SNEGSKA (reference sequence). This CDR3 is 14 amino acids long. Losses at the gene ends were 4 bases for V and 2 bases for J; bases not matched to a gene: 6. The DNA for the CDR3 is TGCAGTGCTACCGATAGCGGGCCCACAGATACGCAGTATTTT. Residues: CSATDSGPTDTQYF.

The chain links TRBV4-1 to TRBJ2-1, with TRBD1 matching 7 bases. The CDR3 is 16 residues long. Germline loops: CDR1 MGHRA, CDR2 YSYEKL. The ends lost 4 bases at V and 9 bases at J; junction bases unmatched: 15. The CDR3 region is CASSLTGTAGTSEQFF. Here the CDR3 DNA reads TGCGCCAGCAGCCTTACCGGGACAGCCGGGACGAGTGAGCAGTTCTTC.

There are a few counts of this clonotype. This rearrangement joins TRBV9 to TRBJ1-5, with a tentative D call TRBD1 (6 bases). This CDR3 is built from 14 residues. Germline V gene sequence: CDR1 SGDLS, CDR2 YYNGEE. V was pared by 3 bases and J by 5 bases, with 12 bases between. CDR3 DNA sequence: TGTGCCAGCAGCGCCCACGGGGGCGATCAGCCCCAGCATTTT. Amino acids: CASSAHGGDQPQHF.

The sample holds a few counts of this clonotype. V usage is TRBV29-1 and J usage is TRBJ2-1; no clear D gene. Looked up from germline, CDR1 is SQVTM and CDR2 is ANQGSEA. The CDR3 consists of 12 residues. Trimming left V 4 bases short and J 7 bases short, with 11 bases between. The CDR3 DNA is TGCAGCGTTGCTTTAAACGGAAATGAGCAGTTCTTC. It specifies CSVALNGNEQFF.

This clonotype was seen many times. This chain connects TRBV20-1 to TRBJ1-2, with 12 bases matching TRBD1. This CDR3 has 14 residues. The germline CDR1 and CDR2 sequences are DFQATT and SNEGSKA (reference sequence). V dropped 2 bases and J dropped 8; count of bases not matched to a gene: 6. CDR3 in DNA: TGCAGTGCTAGAAACCGGGACAGGGGGCTCGGCTACACCTTC. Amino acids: CSARNRDRGLGYTF.

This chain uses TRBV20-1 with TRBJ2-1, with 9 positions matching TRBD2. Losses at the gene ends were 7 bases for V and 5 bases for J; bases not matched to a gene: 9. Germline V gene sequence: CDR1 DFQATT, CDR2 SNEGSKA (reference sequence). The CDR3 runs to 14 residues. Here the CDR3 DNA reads TGCAGTGTAAAGAGCGGGGGGTACCACAATGAGCAGTTCTTC. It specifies CSVKSGGYHNEQFF.

The CDR3 is CASSQARGSESSYNEQFF. CDR3 nucleotides: TGTGCCAGCAGCCAAGCCCGGGGGTCGGAGAGCTCCTACAATGAGCAGTTCTTC. The gene calls are TRBV14 and TRBJ2-1; a weak D match, TRBD2 (6 bases). Looked up from germline, CDR1 is SGHDN and CDR2 is FVKESK. The CDR3 consists of 18 residues. V lost 1 base and J 0 bases, leaving 16 bases between the germline ends.

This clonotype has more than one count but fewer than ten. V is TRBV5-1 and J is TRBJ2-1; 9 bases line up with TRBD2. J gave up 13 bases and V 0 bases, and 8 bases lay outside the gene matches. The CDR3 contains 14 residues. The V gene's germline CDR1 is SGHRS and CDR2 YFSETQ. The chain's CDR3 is CASSLGSLAGTQFF. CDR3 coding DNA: TGCGCCAGCAGCTTGGGTTCTCTAGCGGGGACCCAGTTCTTC.

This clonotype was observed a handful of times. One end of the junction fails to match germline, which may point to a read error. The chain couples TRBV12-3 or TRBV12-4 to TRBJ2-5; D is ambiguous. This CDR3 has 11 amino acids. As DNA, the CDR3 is TGTGCCAGCAGTTTAACAGAGTCCCAGTACTTC. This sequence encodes CASSLTESQYF.

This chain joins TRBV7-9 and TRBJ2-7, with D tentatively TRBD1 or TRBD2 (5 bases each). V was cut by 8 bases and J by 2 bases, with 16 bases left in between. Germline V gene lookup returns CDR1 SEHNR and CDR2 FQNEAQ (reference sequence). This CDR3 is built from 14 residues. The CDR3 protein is CASHGAGSAYEQYF. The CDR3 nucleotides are TGTGCCAGCCACGGGGCAGGGTCGGCCTACGAGCAGTACTTC. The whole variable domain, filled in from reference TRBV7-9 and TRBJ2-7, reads DTGVSQNPRHKITKRGQNVTFRCDPISEHNRLYWYRQTLGQGPEFLTYFQNEAQLEKSRLLSDRFSAERPKGSFSTLEIQRTEQGDSAMYLCASHGAGSAYEQYFGPGTRLTVT.

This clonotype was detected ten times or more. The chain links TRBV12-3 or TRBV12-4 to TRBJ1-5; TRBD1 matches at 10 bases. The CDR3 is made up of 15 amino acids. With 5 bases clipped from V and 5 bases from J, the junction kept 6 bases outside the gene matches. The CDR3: CASSPEDRGDQPQHF. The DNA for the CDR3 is TGTGCCAGCAGTCCGGAGGACAGGGGGGATCAGCCCCAGCATTTT.

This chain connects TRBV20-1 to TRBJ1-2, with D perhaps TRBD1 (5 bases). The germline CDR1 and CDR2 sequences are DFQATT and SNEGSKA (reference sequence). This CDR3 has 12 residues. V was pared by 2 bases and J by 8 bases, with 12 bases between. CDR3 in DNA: TGCAGTGCTAGATTCAATTGGGGGGGCTACACCTTC. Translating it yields CSARFNWGGYTF.

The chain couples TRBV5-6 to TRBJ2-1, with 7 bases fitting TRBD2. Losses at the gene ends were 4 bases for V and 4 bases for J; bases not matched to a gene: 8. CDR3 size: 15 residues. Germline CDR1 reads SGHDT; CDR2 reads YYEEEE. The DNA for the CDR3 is TGTGCCAGCAGCCCTCGACGGGACTATTACAATGAGCAGTTCTTC. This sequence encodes CASSPRRDYYNEQFF.

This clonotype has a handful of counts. This CDR3 reads CASSLRQDTGELFF. The DNA of the CDR3 is TGCGCCAGCAGCCTTCGGCAGGACACCGGGGAGCTGTTTTTT. The rearrangement joins TRBV4-1 to TRBJ2-2; no clear D. Trimming removed 4 bases from V and 3 bases from J, with 9 bases in between. Germline V gene data show CDR1 as MGHRA and CDR2 as YSYEKL. The CDR3 spans 14 residues.

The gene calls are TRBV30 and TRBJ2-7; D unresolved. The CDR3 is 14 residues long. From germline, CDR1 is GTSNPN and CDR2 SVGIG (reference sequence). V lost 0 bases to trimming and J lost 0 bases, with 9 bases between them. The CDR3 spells CAWSVTLSSYEQYF. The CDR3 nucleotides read TGTGCCTGGAGTGTGACCCTAAGCTCCTACGAGCAGTACTTC.

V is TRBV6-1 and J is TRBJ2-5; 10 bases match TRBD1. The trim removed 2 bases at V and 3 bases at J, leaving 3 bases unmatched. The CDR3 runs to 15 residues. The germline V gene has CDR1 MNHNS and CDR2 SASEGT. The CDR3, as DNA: TGTGCCAGCAGTGAAATGGGGACAGGGGAAGAGACCCAGTACTTC. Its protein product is CASSEMGTGEETQYF.

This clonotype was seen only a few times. The DNA of the CDR3 is TGCAGTGCTAGAGATTCTACTAGCGGGAGCGCTGAGCAGTTCTTC. This codes for CSARDSTSGSAEQFF. V is TRBV20-1 and J is TRBJ2-1; 11 bases align to TRBD2. Unmatched junction bases numbered 7, after V lost 0 bases and J lost 9 bases. The CDR3 consists of 15 residues. CDR1 is DFQATT, CDR2 SNEGSKA, per germline (reference sequence).

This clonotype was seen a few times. CDR3 DNA: TGTGCCAGCAGTTTTAGGGGCGAGGGAGCTTTCTTT. Encoded protein: CASSFRGEGAFF. The V call is TRBV12-3 or TRBV12-4, the J call TRBJ1-1; D perhaps matches TRBD1 (5 bases). The CDR3 has 12 amino acids. V lost 3 bases and J 10 bases, leaving 12 bases between the germline ends.